Following are 4 T cell receptor beta chains from one sample sequenced in a study of early T cells in non-severe SARS-CoV-2 infection. TCRdb ran MiXCR on the 5' RACE reads and lists one entry per CDR3 protein. This sample carries about 28,000 distinct CDR3 sequences, roughly 5.6% of them seen once, and the ten largest clones take 0.92%. Sequenced sample: whole blood. Every receptor here comes from an adult who was a healthcare worker with PCR-confirmed SARS-CoV-2 infection or an uninfected control (not recorded which).

This clonotype was counted only a few times. The chain is built from TRBV5-1 and TRBJ2-1; 12 bases match TRBD2. The ends lost 2 bases at V and 8 bases at J; junction bases unmatched: 8. Germline-derived CDR1 and CDR2 are SGHRS and YFSETQ. This CDR3 spans 16 amino acids. The CDR3, as DNA: TGCGCCAGCAGCTTCCTGACTAGCGGGAGATTGGATGAGCAGTTCTTC. Its protein product is CASSFLTSGRLDEQFF. Filled out from reference TRBV5-1 and TRBJ2-1, the complete variable domain reads KAGVTQTPRYLIKTRGQQVTLSCSPISGHRSVSWYQQTPGQGLQFLFEYFSETQRNKGNFPGRFSGRQFSNSRSEMNVSTLELGDSALYLCASSFLTSGRLDEQFFGPGTRLTVL.

In this sample, this clonotype turned up many times. The chain recombines TRBV4-1 with TRBJ2-7; D is possibly TRBD1 (6 bases). V lost 1 base and J 5 bases, leaving 27 bases between the germline ends. The CDR3 spans 19 residues. CDR1 is MGHRA, CDR2 YSYEKL, per germline. The CDR3 DNA reads as TGCGCCAGCAGCCAAGTTACTGCGATGTTGTCAGGGGTTATCCACGAGCAGTACTTC. Translated, it gives CASSQVTAMLSGVIHEQYF.

This clonotype was counted at least ten times. The chain employs TRBV29-1 and TRBJ2-7, with a tentative D call TRBD1 (6 bases). Looked up from germline, CDR1 is SQVTM and CDR2 is ANQGSEA. The CDR3 runs to 13 residues. V was clipped by 4 bases and J by 3 bases, with 13 bases between them. The CDR3 sequence: CSVVTGTSYEQYF. For the CDR3, the DNA is TGCAGCGTTGTTACCGGGACAAGCTACGAGCAGTACTTC.

Ten or more counts support this clonotype. The chain links TRBV28 to TRBJ2-5, with D tentatively TRBD1 (6 bases). CDR3 length: 14 amino acids. V dropped 5 bases and J dropped 2 bases, with 12 bases sitting between them. Per the germline V gene, CDR1 is MDHEN and CDR2 is SYDVKM. The CDR3 reads CASSPRGIQETQYF. CDR3 nucleotide sequence: TGTGCCAGCAGTCCCAGGGGTATTCAAGAGACCCAGTACTTC.